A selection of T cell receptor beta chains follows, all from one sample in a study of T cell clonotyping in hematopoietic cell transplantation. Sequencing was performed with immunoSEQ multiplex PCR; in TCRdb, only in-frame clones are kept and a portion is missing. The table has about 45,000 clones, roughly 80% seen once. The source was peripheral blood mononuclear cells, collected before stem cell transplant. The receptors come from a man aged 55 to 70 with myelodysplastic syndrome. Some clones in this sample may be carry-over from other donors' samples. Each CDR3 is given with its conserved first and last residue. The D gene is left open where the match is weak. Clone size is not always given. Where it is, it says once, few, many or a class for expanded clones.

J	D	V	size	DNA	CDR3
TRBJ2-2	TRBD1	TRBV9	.	TGTGCCAGCAGCCTGACAGGGGGGGGAACCTCGAACACCGGGGAGCTGTTTTTT	CASSLTGGGTSNTGELFF
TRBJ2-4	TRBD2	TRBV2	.	TGTGCCAGCAGCGGGACTAGCGGGGGGCCGAAAAACATTCAGTACTTC	CASSGTSGGPKNIQYF
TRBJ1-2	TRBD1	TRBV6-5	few	TGTGCCAGCAGTTACGGGACAGGGTCTATGGTTGGCTACACCTTC	CASSYGTGSMVGYTF
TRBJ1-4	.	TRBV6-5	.	TGTGCCAGCAGTTACGATAGGGTAGGGGTAAAACTGTTTTTT	CASSYDRVGVKLFF
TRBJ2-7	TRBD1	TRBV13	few	TGTGCCAGCAGCTTAGAAAGGGGGCATAACGAGCAGTACTTC	CASSLERGHNEQYF
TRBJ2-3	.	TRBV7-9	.	TGTGCCAGCAGATCCCCGGGACGCACTAGCACAGATACGCAGTATTTT	CASRSPGRTSTDTQYF
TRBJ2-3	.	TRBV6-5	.	TGTGCCAGCAGTTACAACCCCGGGACGCCAGATACGCAGTATTTT	CASSYNPGTPDTQYF
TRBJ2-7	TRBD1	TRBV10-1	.	TGCGCCAGCAGTGAAACCGGGACAGGGGTTCACGAGCAGTACTTC	CASSETGTGVHEQYF
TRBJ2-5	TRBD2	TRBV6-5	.	TGTGCCAGCAGACTTAGCGGGGGGTCCCAAGAGACCCAGTACTTC	CASRLSGGSQETQYF
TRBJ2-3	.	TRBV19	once	TGTGCCAGTAGTATAAGGGCTAGCTCGGGCCCAGATACGCAGTATTTT	CASSIRASSGPDTQYF
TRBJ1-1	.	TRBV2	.	TGTGCCAGCAGTGAAATGGGGGCAGGTGGCACTGAAGCTTTCTTT	CASSEMGAGGTEAFF
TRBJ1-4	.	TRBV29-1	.	TGCAGCGTTGGGGCAGGTGGCTTTGAAAAACTGTTTTTT	CSVGAGGFEKLFF
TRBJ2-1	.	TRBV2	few	TGTGCCAGCAGTGAACCCCTAAACAATGAGCAGTTCTTC	CASSEPLNNEQFF
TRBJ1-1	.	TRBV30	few	TGTGCCTGGAAAGCCAACTTGAACACTGAAGCTTTCTTT	CAWKANLNTEAFF
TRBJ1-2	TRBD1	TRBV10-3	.	TGTGCCATCACCCGGACAGGGGATGGCTACACCTTC	CAITRTGDGYTF
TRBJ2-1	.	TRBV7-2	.	TGTGCCAGCAGCTTAGCAGGGAGGACTGTCAATGAGCAGTTCTTC	CASSLAGRTVNEQFF
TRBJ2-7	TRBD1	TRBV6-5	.	TGTGCCAGCAGTTACCGAAACAGGGGAAGCTACGAGCAGTACTTC	CASSYRNRGSYEQYF
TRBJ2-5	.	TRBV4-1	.	TGCGCCAGCAGCCAAGAGGGTACTAGCTGGGAGACCCAGTACTTC	CASSQEGTSWETQYF
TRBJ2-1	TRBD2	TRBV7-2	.	TGTGCCAGCAGCTTAGCAAGCGGGGGCCTGCAGAGTGAGCAGTTCTTC	CASSLASGGLQSEQFF
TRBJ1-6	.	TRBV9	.	TGTGCCAGCAGCCCCAGTGGCGGGCAGTTCTCCTATAATTCACCCCTCCACTTT	CASSPSGGQFSYNSPLHF
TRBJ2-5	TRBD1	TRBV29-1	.	TGCAGCGCCAGAAGGGACAGGGTCCCGAAAGAGACCCAGTACTTC	CSARRDRVPKETQYF
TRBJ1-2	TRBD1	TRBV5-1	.	TGCGCCAGCAGCTTGGATGGACAGGGGGGGCCCTACTATGGCTACACCTTC	CASSLDGQGGPYYGYTF
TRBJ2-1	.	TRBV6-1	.	TGTGCCAGCAGGCAGGCCGGCAGGGCTGGAAATGAGCAGTTCTTC	CASRQAGRAGNEQFF
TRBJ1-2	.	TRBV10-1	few	TGCGCCAGCAGTGAGGAGATGAATGGCTACACCTTC	CASSEEMNGYTF
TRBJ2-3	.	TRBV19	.	TGTGCCAGTAGTGATACTCCCGGGAACCGTTGGGATACGCAGTATTTT	CASSDTPGNRWDTQYF
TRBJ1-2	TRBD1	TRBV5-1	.	TGCGCCAGCAGCTTGACGACGGACAGGGTCGGGGGCTACACCTTC	CASSLTTDRVGGYTF
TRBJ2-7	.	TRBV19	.	TGTGCCAGTAATATAGTCCCGGCATGGGGCGAGCAGTACTTC	CASNIVPAWGEQYF
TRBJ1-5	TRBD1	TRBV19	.	TGTGCTACAGGGGGCTCGGGTCAGCCCCAGCATTTT	CATGGSGQPQHF
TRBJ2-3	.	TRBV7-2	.	TGTGCCAGCAGCCTCAGACTAGTCACAGATACGCAGTATTTT	CASSLRLVTDTQYF
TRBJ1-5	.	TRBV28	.	TGTGCCAGCAGTCGCTCCTCTGGAAGCCGCAATCAGCCCCAGCATTTT	CASSRSSGSRNQPQHF
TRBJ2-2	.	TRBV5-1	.	TGCGCCAGCAGCTTGGTCCCAAACACCGGGGAGCTGTTTTTT	CASSLVPNTGELFF
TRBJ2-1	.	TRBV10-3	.	TGTGCCATCAGTGAACAGGGAAACAATGAGCAGTTCTTC	CAISEQGNNEQFF
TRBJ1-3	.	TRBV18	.	TGTGCCAGCTCACCACTGAAGGGGATGTGGAACACCATATATTTT	CASSPLKGMWNTIYF
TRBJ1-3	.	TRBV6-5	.	TGTGCCAGCAGTATAGGGGGGCGAGGAAACACCATATATTTT	CASSIGGRGNTIYF
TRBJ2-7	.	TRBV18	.	TGTGCCAGCTCACCAGGATTCTCCTACGAGCAGTACTTC	CASSPGFSYEQYF